The T cell receptor beta chain under discussion was sequenced for a study of Ad26.COV2.S vaccination and SARS-CoV-2 variants. Overall study: Doses of Ad26.COV2.S were injected into muscle once or twice, 56 days apart. Study-wide points: It was reported that spike-specific CD8+ and CD4+ T cell responses were substantially broad after vaccination.

V lost 0 bases to trimming and J lost 10 bases; unmatched junction nucleotides: 7. The CDR3 runs to 14 residues. Per the germline V gene, CDR1 is SGHRS and CDR2 is YFSETQ. Stated treatment: around 19 received Ad26.COV2.S at low or high dose, single or two shots; about 5 received placebo; per-sample allocation not given. Sampling took place 63 days after the first vaccine or placebo injection. About this clone itself: Its target is unknown.

Sequencing was performed with immunoSEQ multiplex PCR; in TCRdb, only in-frame clones are kept and a portion is missing. The sample has hundreds of thousands of clones; about nine tenths are singletons. The chain combines TRBV5-1 with TRBJ2-1; 7 bases agree with TRBD2. The material was peripheral blood, obtained in a trial of Ad26.COV2.S vaccine versus placebo. This clonotype was obtained from a person aged 18 to 59 who received the Ad26.COV2.S COVID-19 vaccine or a placebo. CDR3 DNA sequence: TGCGCCAGCAGCTTGGGGGAGGGAAGTTGGGAGCAGTTCTTC. It specifies CASSLGEGSWEQFF.